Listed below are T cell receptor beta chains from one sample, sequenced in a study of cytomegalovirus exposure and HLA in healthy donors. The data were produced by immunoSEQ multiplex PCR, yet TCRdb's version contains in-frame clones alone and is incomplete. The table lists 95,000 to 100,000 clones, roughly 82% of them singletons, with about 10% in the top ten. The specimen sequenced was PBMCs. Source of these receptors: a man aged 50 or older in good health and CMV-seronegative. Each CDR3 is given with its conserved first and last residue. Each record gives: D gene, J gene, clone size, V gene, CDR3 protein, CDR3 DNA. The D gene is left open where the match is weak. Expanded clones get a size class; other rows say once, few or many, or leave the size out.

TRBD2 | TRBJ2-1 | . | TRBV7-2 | CASSLRMREGLNNEQFF | TGTGCCAGCAGCTTACGAATGAGGGAGGGTCTGAACAATGAGCAGTTCTTC
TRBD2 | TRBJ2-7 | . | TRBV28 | CASSAGGGQVTYEQYF | TGTGCCAGCAGTGCGGGCGGGGGGCAGGTAACCTACGAGCAGTACTTC
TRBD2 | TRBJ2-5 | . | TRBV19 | CASSKSSGGPEETQYF | TGTGCCAGTAGCAAATCTAGCGGGGGGCCCGAAGAGACCCAGTACTTC
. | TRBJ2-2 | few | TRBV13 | CASSDHHAEGQELFF | TGTGCCAGCAGCGACCACCACGCGGAGGGCCAGGAGCTGTTTTTT
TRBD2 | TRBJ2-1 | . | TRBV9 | CASSVAAGVSYNEQFF | TGTGCCAGCAGCGTAGCAGCGGGGGTCTCCTACAATGAGCAGTTCTTC
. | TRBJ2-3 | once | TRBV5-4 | CASSSPQGRSTDTQYF | TGTGCCAGCAGCTCCCCCCAGGGGAGAAGCACAGATACGCAGTATTTT
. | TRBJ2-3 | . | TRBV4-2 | CASSQKSRSTDTQYF | TGTGCCAGCAGCCAAAAATCCAGGAGCACAGATACGCAGTATTTT
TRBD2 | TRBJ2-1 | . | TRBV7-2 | CASSKSGLADNEQFF | TGTGCCAGCAGCAAATCGGGACTAGCGGACAATGAGCAGTTCTTC
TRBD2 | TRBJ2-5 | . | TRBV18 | CASSPGTSGRMTETQYF | TGTGCCAGCTCACCTGGGACTAGCGGGCGGATGACGGAGACCCAGTACTTC
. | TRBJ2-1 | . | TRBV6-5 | CASRRAGVNEQFF | TGTGCCAGCAGGCGGGCAGGGGTCAATGAGCAGTTCTTC
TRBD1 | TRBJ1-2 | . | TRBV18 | CASSPYRDRPYGYTF | TGTGCCAGCTCACCGTACCGGGACAGGCCCTATGGCTACACCTTC
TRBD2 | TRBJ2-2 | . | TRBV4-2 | CASSPSAGGTGELFF | TGTGCCAGCAGCCCCAGCGCGGGAGGGACCGGGGAGCTGTTTTTT
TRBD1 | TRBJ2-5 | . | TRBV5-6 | CASNLYRTGVKQYF | TGTGCCAGCAACCTATACCGGACAGGGGTAAAGCAGTACTTC
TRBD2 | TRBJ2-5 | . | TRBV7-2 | CASSLQTSGQETQYF | TGTGCCAGCAGCTTACAAACTAGCGGACAAGAGACCCAGTACTTC
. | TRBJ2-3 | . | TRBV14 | CASSLRLSTDTQYF | TGTGCCAGCAGCCTTCGTCTTTCCACAGATACGCAGTATTTT
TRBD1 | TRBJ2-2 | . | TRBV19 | CASREQGANTGELFF | TGTGCCAGTAGGGAACAGGGGGCGAACACCGGGGAGCTGTTTTTT
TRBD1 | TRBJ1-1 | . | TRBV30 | CAWRSFAGTGKAFF | TGTGCCTGGAGAAGCTTCGCCGGGACAGGGAAAGCTTTCTTT
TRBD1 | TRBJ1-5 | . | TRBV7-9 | CASSLGGTGVTNQPQHF | TGTGCCAGCAGCCTGGGGGGGACAGGGGTGACTAATCAGCCCCAGCATTTT
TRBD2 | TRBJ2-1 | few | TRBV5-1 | CASSLPGLATYNEQFF | TGCGCCAGCAGCTTACCGGGACTAGCGACCTACAATGAGCAGTTCTTC
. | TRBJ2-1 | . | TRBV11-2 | CASSLEWSGEQFF | TGTGCCAGCAGCTTAGAGTGGTCAGGGGAGCAGTTCTTC
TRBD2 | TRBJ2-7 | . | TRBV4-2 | CASSQVVAGGLYEQYF | TGTGCCAGCAGCCAAGTGGTAGCGGGGGGGCTATACGAGCAGTACTTC
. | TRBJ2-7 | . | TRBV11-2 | CASSLTRDYEQYF | TGTGCCAGCAGCCTAACACGGGACTACGAGCAGTACTTC
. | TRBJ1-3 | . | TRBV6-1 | CASSADRGNTIYF | TGTGCCAGCAGCGCCGACAGGGGAAACACCATATATTTT
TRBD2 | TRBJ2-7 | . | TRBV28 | CASSSGQAGRGEQYF | TGTGCCAGCAGTTCGGGACAAGCCGGGAGGGGCGAGCAGTACTTC
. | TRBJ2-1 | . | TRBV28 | CASRPPGAYNEQFF | TGTGCCAGCAGGCCCCCAGGGGCCTACAATGAGCAGTTCTTC
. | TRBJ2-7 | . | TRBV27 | CASSNQGTEQYF | TGTGCCAGCAGTAACCAGGGTACCGAGCAGTACTTC
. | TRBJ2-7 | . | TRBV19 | CASSIGTGTYEQYF | TGTGCCAGTAGTATCGGTACAGGAACCTACGAGCAGTACTTC
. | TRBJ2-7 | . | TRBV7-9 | CASRGQSYEQYF | TGTGCCAGCAGGGGACAATCCTACGAGCAGTACTTC
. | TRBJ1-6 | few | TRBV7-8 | CASSLTPPLESPLHF | TGTGCCAGCAGCCTTACCCCCCCCTTAGAATCACCCCTCCACTTT
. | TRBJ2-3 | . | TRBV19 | CASSQDVSTQYF | TGTGCCAGTAGTCAGGATGTATCTACGCAGTATTTT
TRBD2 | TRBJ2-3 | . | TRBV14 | CASSQEMAGLSHTQYF | TGTGCCAGCAGCCAAGAAATGGCGGGACTAAGCCATACGCAGTATTTT
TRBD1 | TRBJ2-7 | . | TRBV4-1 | CASSQTPSTGDYEQYF | TGCGCCAGCAGCCAAACCCCCTCGACAGGGGATTACGAGCAGTACTTT
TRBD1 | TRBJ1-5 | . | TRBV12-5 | CASGPGQVLGSNQPQHF | TGTGCTAGTGGCCCCGGACAGGTATTGGGTAGCAATCAGCCCCAGCATTTT
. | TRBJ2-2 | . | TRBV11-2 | CASSLSHTGELFF | TGTGCCAGCAGCTTAAGCCACACCGGGGAGCTGTTTTTT
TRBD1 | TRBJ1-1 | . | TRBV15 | CATSIGQGEAFF | TGTGCCACCAGCATCGGACAGGGAGAAGCTTTCTTT
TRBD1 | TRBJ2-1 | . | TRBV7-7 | CASSPDRVNEQFF | TGTGCTAGCAGCCCGGACAGGGTAAATGAGCAGTTCTTC
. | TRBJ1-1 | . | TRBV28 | CASMGVTEAFF | TGTGCCAGTATGGGAGTTACTGAAGCTTTCTTT
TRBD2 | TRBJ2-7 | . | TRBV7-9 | CASSPRTSASYKQYF | TGTGCCAGCAGCCCGAGGACTAGCGCGAGCTACAAGCAGTACTTC
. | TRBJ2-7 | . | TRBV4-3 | CASSVGRSYEQYF | TGCGCCAGCAGCGTTGGCCGTTCCTACGAGCAGTACTTC
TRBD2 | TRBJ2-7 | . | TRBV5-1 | CASMSGGDSYEQYF | TGCGCCAGCATGTCGGGGGGGGACTCCTACGAGCAGTACTTC